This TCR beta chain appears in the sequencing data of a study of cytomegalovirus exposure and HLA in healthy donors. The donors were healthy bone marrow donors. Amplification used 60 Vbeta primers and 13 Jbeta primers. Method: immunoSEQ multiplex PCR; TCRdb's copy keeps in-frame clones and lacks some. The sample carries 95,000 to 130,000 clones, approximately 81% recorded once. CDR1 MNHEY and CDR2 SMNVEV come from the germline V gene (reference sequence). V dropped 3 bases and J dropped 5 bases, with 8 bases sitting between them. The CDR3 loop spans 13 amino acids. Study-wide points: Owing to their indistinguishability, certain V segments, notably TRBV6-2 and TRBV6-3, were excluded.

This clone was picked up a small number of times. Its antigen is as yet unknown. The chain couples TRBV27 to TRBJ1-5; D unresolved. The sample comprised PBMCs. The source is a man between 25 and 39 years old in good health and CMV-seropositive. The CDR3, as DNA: TGTGCCAGCAGTTTTCTCCCCTATCAGCCCCAGCATTTT. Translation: CASSFLPYQPQHF.